This TCR beta chain was sequenced in a study of blood T cell repertoires in COVID-19 (dated by TCRdb to between 2020 and 2021). With respect to the entire study: Collaborator samples came from the United States, Italy and Spain and covered acute and convalescent phases of COVID-19. The prospective study material was composed of cDNA or gDNA derived from T cells, B-cell-depleted T cells, or PBMCs. Subjects who had been exposed to COVID-19, were actively infected with it, or had recovered from it provided the deeply sampled blood TCRbeta repertoires that made up the dataset. The repertoires were released in a freely available public database intended as a resource for research on the immune response to SARS-CoV-2. The samples were drawn from two sources: the first 160 participants of the ongoing ImmuneRACE study, and over 1,000 subjects contributed by 6 global collaborators. Nearly every sample came with metadata listing a de-identified subject ID, COVID-19 status, age in years and sex. HLA class I and class II types, where available, came from metadata supplied by the sample provider rather than from assay-based typing. Study-wide conclusions, independent of this receptor: Clinical and demographic metadata were provided uncurated, with the amount varying by source and participant.

The immunoSEQ Assay, a bias-controlled multiplex PCR, was used to amplify TCRbeta CDR3 regions from genomic DNA. The paper's data handling went like this. Nucleated cell counts per sample were estimated from amplification of reference gene primers within the assay. Sequence reads were collapsed and filtered to measure the absolute abundance of every unique TCRbeta CDR3 rearrangement. Productive Simpson clonality was computed per sample as the square root of Simpson's diversity index over productive rearrangements. Entries here come from immuneACCESS through TCRdb and include only in-frame sequences with V and J called. Some clones fail to appear in such tables; in the studies checked, an unresolved V gene covers under half of the shortfall, and the cause of the remainder is unknown. D and trimming come from the DNA, and the V and J calls and clone size come from that table. This sample is represented by roughly 120,000 clones; 85% of them were singletons. The ten largest make up approximately 3% of the sample.

V loses 0 bases, J loses 0 bases, and the germline ends lie 18 bases apart. From a lookup of the germline V gene, CDR1 and CDR2 are LGHNA and YNFKEQ. Counted from cysteine to phenylalanine, this CDR3 has 18 amino acids. The retained sequence is limited to the CDR3, 54 bases, with the frame set at the first base. A remark on this clone: It lacks a known antigen. The input lacks base qualities; no much larger clone sits a single base away.

One collaborating source in Seattle enrolled patients while the patients were actively infected and followed the patients over time throughout the course of disease. The collaborating institutions used their own protocols to collect whole blood in K2EDTA tubes. Collaborator samples were shipped for TCRbeta analysis as frozen whole blood, isolated PBMCs, or DNA extracted from either sample type. Recombination joined TRBV4-2 with TRBJ2-7, with TRBD2 as a weak D call on 5 bases. This clonotype was obtained from a woman of 80 years or more with COVID-19, enrolled during active disease. Sequenced sample: peripheral blood. In nucleotides, the sequence is TGTGCCAGCAGCCAAGATCTCCTGAATGTCGGAGGCTCCTACGAGCAGTACTTC. Translated, it reads CASSQDLLNVGGSYEQYF.